A single sample is the source of the 32 T cell receptor beta chains below, sequenced in a study of shared clonotypes between healthy human individuals. Only in-frame clones appear in the TCRdb table, and some are missing; sequencing was by immunoSEQ multiplex PCR. The data contain about 2.4 million clones, 90% to 95% of them singletons. Input material: naive CD4+ T cells sorted from blood. Stated subset: CD45RA+ positively selected. These receptors all come from a man younger than 30 in good health.

The chain has TRBV30 and TRBJ1-5; D perhaps matches TRBD1 (6 bases). Trimming pared 2 bases from V and 6 bases from J, leaving 26 bases between. The germline V gene has CDR1 GTSNPN and CDR2 SVGIG (reference sequence). This CDR3 contains 18 residues. CDR3 loop: CAWSTSPTGTKGGQPQHF. For the CDR3, the DNA is TGTGCCTGGAGTACCTCCCCGACCGGGACAAAGGGGGGTCAGCCCCAGCATTTT.

The rearrangement uses TRBV6-5 and TRBJ2-7; 7 bases agree with TRBD1. The CDR3 covers 14 residues. Per germline, CDR1 MNHEY and CDR2 SVGAGI. V shed 3 bases, J shed 7 bases, and the junction held 9 bases outside the gene matches. This CDR3 is CASSYSTGQNEQYF. For the CDR3, the DNA is TGTGCCAGCAGTTATTCAACGGGACAGAATGAGCAGTACTTC.

The gene calls are TRBV6-6 and TRBJ1-5, with D tentatively TRBD1 (5 bases). CDR1 and CDR2 from the germline V gene are MNHNY and SVGAGI (reference sequence). CDR3 length equals 16 residues. Trimming stripped 4 bases from V and 2 bases from J, with 15 bases between. DNA for the CDR3: TGTGCCAGCAGTTTTCGACAGCCGGGAGGCAATCAGCCCCAGCATTTT. It yields the protein CASSFRQPGGNQPQHF.

The chain joins TRBV28 to TRBJ2-5; TRBD1 might be the D (5 bases). V was cut by 3 bases and J by 7 bases, with 12 bases left in between. Germline-derived CDR1 and CDR2 are MDHEN and SYDVKM. CDR3 length: 13 amino acids. CDR3: CASSFPGMGTQYF. Written as DNA, the CDR3 is TGTGCCAGCAGTTTCCCAGGGATGGGGACCCAGTACTTC.

This clone was counted a single time. The chain joins TRBV30 to TRBJ2-3; 8 positions agree with TRBD2. The CDR3 spans 14 residues. Germline loops: CDR1 GTSNPN, CDR2 SVGIG (reference sequence). V lost 3 bases to trimming and J lost 5 bases; unmatched junction nucleotides: 7. The CDR3 protein is CAWSPGLGLDTQYF. The CDR3 DNA reads as TGTGCCTGGAGCCCGGGACTAGGATTAGATACGCAGTATTTT.

The gene calls are TRBV19 and TRBJ1-3, with D possibly TRBD1 on 5 matching bases. Trimming cost V 5 bases and J 1 base, with 21 bases left between them. Germline V gene lookup returns CDR1 LNHDA and CDR2 SQIVND (reference sequence). The CDR3 is 18 amino acids. The CDR3 region is CASSLYDSTQGSGNTIYF. The CDR3 DNA reads TGTGCCAGTAGTCTTTATGATTCCACGCAGGGTTCTGGAAACACCATATATTTT.

This chain uses TRBV28 with TRBJ2-3; D remains ambiguous. Trimming shortened V by 5 bases and J by 6 bases, and 12 bases separated the two germline ends. The CDR3 length is 13 residues. Germline CDR1 and CDR2: MDHEN and SYDVKM. This CDR3 reads CASSQNVPDTQYF. CDR3 coding DNA: TGTGCCAGCAGTCAAAACGTCCCGGATACGCAGTATTTT. Looking up the rest from reference TRBV28 and TRBJ2-3 gives the full variable domain: DVKVTQSSRYLVKRTGEKVFLECVQDMDHENMFWYRQDPGLGLRLIYFSYDVKMKEKGDIPEGYSVSREKKERFSLILESASTNQTSMYLCASSQNVPDTQYFGPGTRLTVL.

This clone was observed a handful of times. DNA for the CDR3: TGTGCCAGCAGCTTCAGGGACAGCCGTGATTCACCCCTCCACTTT. Protein sequence: CASSFRDSRDSPLHF. The chain employs TRBV7-8 and TRBJ1-6, with 7 bases lining up with TRBD1. Trimming took 3 bases from V and 8 from J; bases not matched to a gene: 7. CDR3 length equals 15 residues. The germline gives CDR1 SGHVS, CDR2 FQNEAQ.

V is TRBV5-1 and J is TRBJ1-4; no reliable D call. Trimming cost V 0 bases and J 5 bases, with 8 bases left between them. The CDR3 is made up of 14 amino acids. From germline, CDR1 is SGHRS and CDR2 YFSETQ. CDR3 in DNA: TGCGCCAGCAGCTTGGCACAGCCGAATGAAAAACTGTTTTTT. Its protein product is CASSLAQPNEKLFF. Variable domain in full (rest from reference TRBV5-1 and TRBJ1-4): KAGVTQTPRYLIKTRGQQVTLSCSPISGHRSVSWYQQTPGQGLQFLFEYFSETQRNKGNFPGRFSGRQFSNSRSEMNVSTLELGDSALYLCASSLAQPNEKLFFGSGTQLSVL.

The rearrangement links TRBV9 to TRBJ2-7, with TRBD2 matching over 10 bases. The CDR3 is made up of 14 amino acids. The germline CDR1 and CDR2 sequences are SGDLS and YYNGEE. After removal of 7 bases from V and 6 bases from J, the junction contained 10 bases not matched to a gene. Written as DNA, the CDR3 is TGTGCCAGCGCCCCCGGGACTAGCGTAGGCGAGCAGTACTTC. It encodes CASAPGTSVGEQYF.

This clone was observed once. The junction departs from germline at one end; a sequencing error may be responsible. The chain recombines TRBV6-1 with TRBJ2-7; D possibly corresponds to TRBD1 (5 bases). CDR1 and CDR2 (germline): MNHNS, SASEGT. The CDR3 spans 13 residues. CDR3 in amino acids: CASSEGPKDMQYF. CDR3 sequence (DNA): TGTGCCAGCAGCGAAGGCCCCAAGGACATGCAGTACTTC.

V and J are TRBV6-5 and TRBJ2-5; D possibly uses TRBD1 or TRBD2 (5 bases each). The end of the DNA is better explained by TRBJ2-7, so the J call may be wrong. The CDR3 has 16 residues. Germline loops: CDR1 MNHEY, CDR2 SVGAGI. CDR3 residues: CASSYGSRGASYEQYF. For the CDR3, the DNA is TGTGCCAGCAGTTACGGGTCAAGGGGAGCATCCTACGAGCAGTACTTC.

This clone was detected once. The chain couples TRBV4-3 to TRBJ2-5; 13 bases are shared with TRBD2. V lost 4 bases and J lost 4; bases outside the gene matches: 12. CDR3 length equals 18 residues. Germline V CDR1 and CDR2: LGHNA, YSLEER. CDR3 loop: CASSLRFGTSGKAETQYF. The CDR3 DNA follows: TGCGCCAGCAGCCTCCGATTCGGGACTAGCGGGAAGGCAGAGACCCAGTACTTC.

This clone was counted only a few times. The chain employs TRBV9 and TRBJ1-4, with no clear D. This CDR3 has 14 amino acids. Germline V gene sequence: CDR1 SGDLS, CDR2 YYNGEE. V lost 3 bases and J lost 0, with 6 bases in between. The CDR3 nucleotides read TGTGCCAGCAGCGGCAGTGCAACTAATGAAAAACTGTTTTTT. Encoded protein: CASSGSATNEKLFF.

This chain links TRBV7-6 with TRBJ2-1, with TRBD2 as a possible D gene (5 bases). CDR1 SGHVS and CDR2 FNYEAQ come from the germline V gene. Trimming stripped 3 bases from V and 6 bases from J, with 18 bases between. This CDR3 is 16 amino acids long. The CDR3 sequence is CASSLEVSGLSNEQFF. CDR3 bases: TGTGCCAGCAGCTTGGAAGTAAGCGGCCTAAGCAATGAGCAGTTCTTC. Drawing the rest from reference TRBV7-6 and TRBJ2-1, the complete variable domain is GAGVSQSPRYKVTKRGQDVALRCDPISGHVSLYWYRQALGQGPEFLTYFNYEAQQDKSGLPNDRFSAERPEGSISTLTIQRTEQRDSAMYRCASSLEVSGLSNEQFFGPGTRLTVL.

This clone was detected only once. V gene TRBV4-1 combines with J gene TRBJ2-3; D gene ambiguous. V was trimmed by 1 base and J by 4 bases, leaving 12 bases between them. The length of the CDR3 is 15 residues. Germline values: CDR1 MGHRA, CDR2 YSYEKL. The CDR3 DNA is TGCGCCAGCAGCCAAGCTCACAAATTCGCAGATACGCAGTATTTT. Protein sequence: CASSQAHKFADTQYF.

The chain is built from TRBV6-1 and TRBJ2-7; D is unresolved. Trimming stripped 2 bases from V and 5 bases from J, with 4 bases between. Germline V gives CDR1 MNHNS, CDR2 SASEGT. This CDR3 contains 11 residues. The CDR3 sequence is CASSELNEQYF. The CDR3 DNA follows: TGTGCCAGCAGTGAACTGAACGAGCAGTACTTC.

The gene calls are TRBV19 and TRBJ2-3, with 9 bases identical to TRBD1. Germline trimming cut 4 bases from V and 2 bases from J; bases unmatched to any gene: 4. CDR1 is LNHDA, CDR2 SQIVND, per germline (reference sequence). The CDR3 runs 15 residues. The CDR3 sequence is CASSSGTGTTDTQYF. DNA of the CDR3: TGTGCCAGTAGTAGTGGGACAGGGACCACAGATACGCAGTATTTT.

The V gene is TRBV5-1, the J gene TRBJ1-1, with D possibly being TRBD1 (6 bases). Trimming removed 3 bases from V and 11 bases from J, with 11 bases in between. Germline lookup yields CDR1 SGHRS and CDR2 YFSETQ. The CDR3 totals 11 residues. The CDR3 loop is CASSSDSRAFF. As DNA, the CDR3 is TGCGCCAGCAGCTCGGACAGCCGGGCTTTCTTT.

This rearrangement joins TRBV30 to TRBJ2-5; unclear D gene. V was pared by 3 bases and J by 4 bases, with 12 bases between. Germline lookup yields CDR1 GTSNPN and CDR2 SVGIG (reference sequence). The CDR3 covers 13 residues. This CDR3 is CAWRARTLETQYF. The CDR3 DNA sequence: TGTGCCTGGAGGGCCCGGACCTTAGAGACCCAGTACTTC. The complete variable domain, with remaining parts taken from reference TRBV30 and TRBJ2-5, reads SQTIHQWPATLVQPVGSPLSLECTVEGTSNPNLYWYRQAAGRGLQLLFYSVGIGQISSEVPQNLSASRPQDRQFILSSKKLLLSDSGFYLCAWRARTLETQYFGPGTRLLVL.

This rearrangement joins TRBV28 to TRBJ1-5; no firm D call. The CDR3 totals 16 residues. Germline V gene data show CDR1 as MDHEN and CDR2 as SYDVKM. The ends were cut back, 6 bases at V and 0 bases at J, with 15 bases in the middle. CDR3 region: CASSSAMDYSNQPQHF. CDR3 sequence (DNA): TGTGCCAGCAGCTCGGCCATGGATTATAGCAATCAGCCCCAGCATTTT.

The V and J genes are TRBV27 and TRBJ1-5; D possibly corresponds to TRBD1 (5 bases). This CDR3 is 13 amino acids long. The V gene's germline CDR1 is MNHEY and CDR2 SMNVEV (reference sequence). Between the trimmed V and J ends, which lost 2 bases and 11 bases, there was a span of 13 bases. The DNA for the CDR3 is TGTGCCAGCAGTTTACGGGGGGTAGAGACCCAGCATTTT. Translation: CASSLRGVETQHF.

As regards this clone: Other DNA sequences from this sample encode an identical CDR3 as well. The rearrangement joins TRBV28 to TRBJ2-7; D remains ambiguous. Trimming took 1 base from V and 0 from J, leaving 4 bases between them. The CDR3 totals 13 residues. Germline V lookup: CDR1 MDHEN, CDR2 SYDVKM. CDR3 protein: CASSLYSSYEQYF. The CDR3 DNA reads TGTGCCAGCAGTTTATACAGCTCCTACGAGCAGTACTTC.

A word on this clone: Other DNA variants within this sample encode the same CDR3. This rearrangement joins TRBV6-5 to TRBJ2-6; D remains unclear. Per the germline V gene, CDR1 is MNHEY and CDR2 is SVGAGI. The CDR3 is 14 residues long. V lost 2 bases to trimming and J lost 1 base, with 3 bases between them. CDR3 in amino acids: CASSYGSGANVLTF. In nucleotides, the CDR3 is TGTGCCAGCAGTTACGGATCTGGGGCCAACGTCCTGACTTTC.

The chain carries TRBV23-1 and TRBJ2-5; 8 positions agree with TRBD2. TRBV23-1 belongs to the ORF category, with a function that is uncertain. The CDR3 runs to 18 residues. V trimming: 0 bases; J trimming: 5 bases; junction bases outside the gene matches: 14. The CDR3 DNA sequence: TGCGCCAGCAGTCAATCCGGAGCGGGGGTCTCGGCCCCGGAGACCCAGTACTTC. Translated, it gives CASSQSGAGVSAPETQYF.

This clone was observed once. The chain is built from TRBV5-1 and TRBJ2-1, with D uncertain. Germline V gene data show CDR1 as SGHRS and CDR2 as YFSETQ. The CDR3 sequence is 13 residues long. Trimming removed 4 bases from V and 4 bases from J, with 9 bases in between. CDR3 sequence (DNA): TGCGCCAGCAGCGAACCCGCGTACAATGAGCAGTTCTTC. As protein: CASSEPAYNEQFF.

The V gene is TRBV10-1, the J gene TRBJ2-5, with D perhaps matching TRBD1 or TRBD2 (5 bases each). The J call may be incorrect, as the DNA end agrees better with TRBJ2-7. Germline values: CDR1 WNHNN, CDR2 SYGVQD (reference sequence). The CDR3 is made up of 15 amino acids. Here the CDR3 DNA reads TGCGCCAGCAGTGAAGGTTGGGACGGGCACTACGAGCAGTACTTC. Translation gives CASSEGWDGHYEQYF.

The chain recombines TRBV10-3 with TRBJ1-5; possible D gene TRBD1, 5 bases. The CDR3 consists of 13 residues. V was pared by 10 bases and J by 7 bases, with 17 bases between. CDR1 and CDR2 (germline): ENHRY, SYGVKD. The CDR3 sequence is CATVPGDGQPQHF. DNA of the CDR3: TGTGCCACCGTCCCCGGGGACGGCCAGCCCCAGCATTTT.

This chain joins TRBV6-4 and TRBJ2-7, with D possibly being TRBD1 or TRBD2 (6 bases each). Trimming left V 2 bases short and J 0 bases short, with 14 bases between. The CDR3 length is 16 residues. Germline V gene sequence: CDR1 MRHNA, CDR2 SNTAGT. As DNA, the CDR3 is TGTGCCAGCAGTGACATGGGGGGCTACCTCTCCTACGAGCAGTACTTC. This sequence encodes CASSDMGGYLSYEQYF.

This clone was counted only a few times. The chain employs TRBV29-1 and TRBJ1-1; D not certain. The CDR3 extends over 14 amino acids. V lost 3 bases, J lost 4 bases, and 15 bases lay in between. Germline assignment: CDR1 SQVTM and CDR2 ANQGSEA. Written as DNA, the CDR3 is TGCAGCGTTGAGCTCAAAGGTCGGGTCACTGAAGCTTTCTTT. This translates into CSVELKGRVTEAFF.

V is TRBV4-1 and J is TRBJ1-2; D is ambiguous. From germline, CDR1 is MGHRA and CDR2 YSYEKL. The CDR3 has 17 amino acids. V was cut by 0 bases and J by 1 base, with 15 bases left in between. CDR3 bases: TGCGCCAGCAGCCAAGATATTACAATGGGAAATAACTATGGCTACACCTTC. It encodes CASSQDITMGNNYGYTF.

V and J are TRBV7-9 and TRBJ2-3; 12 nucleotides line up with TRBD2. Germline CDR1 SEHNR, CDR2 FQNEAQ (reference sequence). V lost 5 bases, J lost 4 bases, and 7 bases stayed unmatched. This CDR3 contains 16 residues. In DNA form, the CDR3 reads TGTGCCAGCAGCCCCGCTAGCGGGAGGGCATCAGATACGCAGTATTTT. Its translation: CASSPASGRASDTQYF.